Listed below are T cell receptor beta chains from one sample, sequenced in a study of T cells in Graves' hyperthyroidism and ophthalmopathy. TCRdb independently ran MiXCR on the multiplex PCR reads; one entry per CDR3 protein. The sample contains hundreds of thousands of distinct CDR3 sequences, around 20% of which appear only once. The sample comprised blood. The receptors originated from a man aged 40-55 years with Graves' ophthalmopathy. CDR3s include the opening cysteine and the closing phenylalanine or tryptophan. A D gene is named only where the DNA matches it firmly. Only part of the rows carry a size: once, few, many, or a class if the clone is expanded.

J	V	size	D	DNA	CDR3
TRBJ1-6	TRBV3-1	few	TRBD1	TGTGCCAGCAGCTCGTGGACAGGGGAGGCTACTGGTTCACCCCTCCACTTT	CASSSWTGEATGSPLHF
TRBJ2-5	TRBV5-4	few	.	TGTGCCAGCAGCTTGAGGGACACCCAAGAGACCCAGTACTTC	CASSLRDTQETQYF
TRBJ2-7	TRBV6-1	.	TRBD2	TGTGCCAGCAATAGACTAGCTTCCGAAGGCGAAGCGTACTTC	CASNRLASEGEAYF
TRBJ1-3	TRBV13	many	.	TGTGCCAGCAGCTCCCGACAGTTCGTAAGCACCATATATTTT	CASSSRQFVSTIYF
TRBJ2-7	TRBV6-2/TRBV6-3	many	.	TGTGCCAGCAGTTACGGGGGAAACGGACTCTACGAGCAGTACTTC	CASSYGGNGLYEQYF
TRBJ2-1	TRBV6-2/TRBV6-3	.	TRBD1	TGTGCCAGCAGACCCTCAGGGGGTAGGTACAATGAGCAGTTCTTC	CASRPSGGRYNEQFF
TRBJ2-1	TRBV7-3	many	TRBD2	TGTGCCAGCAGCTTGCCGGGGGGGCATGAGCAGTTCTTC	CASSLPGGHEQFF
TRBJ2-1	TRBV2	many	.	TGTGCCAGCAGTGAAGCGTTTTCAGGGAGCGATGAGCAGTTCTTC	CASSEAFSGSDEQFF
TRBJ1-6	TRBV6-2/TRBV6-3	.	TRBD1	TGTGCCAGCAGCTACGTCCCGGGACAGGGGCGGGAGTATAATTCACCCCTCCACTTT	CASSYVPGQGREYNSPLHF
TRBJ1-1	TRBV12-3/TRBV12-4	.	.	TGTGCCAGCAGGAAAGTGTCTGGGACTGAAGCTTTCTTT	CASRKVSGTEAFF
TRBJ1-2	TRBV28	few	TRBD1	TGTGCCAGCAGTTTAGTCCCCAGGGGGTCGGATGGCTACACCTTC	CASSLVPRGSDGYTF
TRBJ1-1	TRBV19	.	.	TGTGCCAGTAGCATCGGGGGCCTGTACACTGAAGCTTTCTTT	CASSIGGLYTEAFF
TRBJ1-2	TRBV6-1	.	.	TGTGCCAGCAGTGAACCGAATAACTATGGCTACACCTTC	CASSEPNNYGYTF
TRBJ2-1	TRBV9	.	.	TGTGCCAGCAGCGTAGGCTCGCGGAGCTACAATGAGCAGTTCTTC	CASSVGSRSYNEQFF
TRBJ2-1	TRBV7-3	many	TRBD2	TGTGCCAGCAGCTCCCCCGGGACTAGTGGGACCTACAATGAGCAGTTCTTC	CASSSPGTSGTYNEQFF
TRBJ2-3	TRBV18	many	TRBD2	TGTGCCAGCTCACCAGAAGTAACTAGCGGCACAGATACGCAGTATTTT	CASSPEVTSGTDTQYF
TRBJ1-2	TRBV7-2	many	.	TGTGCCAGCAGTCCCCCCTGGAGGGGCTACACCTTC	CASSPPWRGYTF
TRBJ2-5	TRBV5-4	few	.	TGTGCCAGCACCCTTGGTGGGGGGGCCCGAGAGACCCAGTACTTC	CASTLGGGARETQYF
TRBJ2-2	TRBV13	many	.	TGTGCCAGCAGCTTTTCTACGAACACCGGGGAGCTGTTTTTT	CASSFSTNTGELFF
TRBJ2-7	TRBV3-1	.	TRBD2	TGTGCCAGCAGCCTCAAGATGTTCAGGACTAGCGGGAGCCACGAGCAGTACTTC	CASSLKMFRTSGSHEQYF
TRBJ2-5	TRBV28	.	.	TGTGCCAGCAGAGGAGGACTTGGGGAGGCCCAGTACTTC	CASRGGLGEAQYF
TRBJ1-1	TRBV7-6	.	TRBD1	TGTGCCAGCAGCTTAGGCAGGGGGCTGGTGAACACTGAAGCTTTCTTT	CASSLGRGLVNTEAFF